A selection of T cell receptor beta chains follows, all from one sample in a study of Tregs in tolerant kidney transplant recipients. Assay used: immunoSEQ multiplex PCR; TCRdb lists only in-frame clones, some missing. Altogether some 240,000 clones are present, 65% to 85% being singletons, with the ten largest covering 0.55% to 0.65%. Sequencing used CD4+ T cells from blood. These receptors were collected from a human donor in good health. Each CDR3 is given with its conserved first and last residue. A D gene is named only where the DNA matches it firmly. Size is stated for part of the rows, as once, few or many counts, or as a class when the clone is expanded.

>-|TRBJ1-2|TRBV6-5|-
CASSYQSGYGYTF
TGTGCCAGCAGTTACCAGAGTGGATATGGCTACACCTTC
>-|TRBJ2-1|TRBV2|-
CASSVQLEQFF
TGTGCCAGCAGTGTACAACTGGAGCAGTTCTTC
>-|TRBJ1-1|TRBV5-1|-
CASSRTGWDTEAFF
TGCGCCAGCAGCCGTACAGGGTGGGACACTGAAGCTTTCTTT
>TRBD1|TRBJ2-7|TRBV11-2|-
CASSSLTGVREQYF
TGTGCCAGCAGCTCGTTGACAGGGGTGCGCGAGCAGTACTTC
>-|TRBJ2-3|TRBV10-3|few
CAISGASTQDTQYF
TGTGCCATCAGTGGTGCTAGCACTCAGGATACGCAGTATTTT
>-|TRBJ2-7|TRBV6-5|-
CASSYSRGYGYEQYF
TGTGCCAGCAGTTACTCCCGGGGTTACGGGTACGAGCAGTACTTC
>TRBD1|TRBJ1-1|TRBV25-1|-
CASSVSARGRGNTEAFF
TGTGCCAGCAGTGTGTCGGCCAGGGGGCGTGGGAACACTGAAGCTTTCTTT
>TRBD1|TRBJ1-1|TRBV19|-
CASSWDRGREYTEAFF
TGTGCCAGTAGCTGGGACAGGGGGCGCGAGTACACTGAAGCTTTCTTT
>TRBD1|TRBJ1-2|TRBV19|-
CASSPGQGGYGYTF
TGTGCCAGTAGTCCGGGACAGGGTGGCTATGGCTACACCTTC
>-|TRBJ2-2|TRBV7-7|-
CASSPMGLLNTGELFF
TGTGCCAGCAGTCCTATGGGACTCTTGAACACCGGGGAGCTGTTTTTT
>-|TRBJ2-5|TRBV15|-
CATSRGGWGETQYF
TGTGCCACCAGCAGAGGAGGCTGGGGGGAGACCCAGTACTTC
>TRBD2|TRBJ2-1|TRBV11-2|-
CASSPTSGGAHEQFF
TGTGCCAGCAGCCCGACTAGCGGGGGGGCTCATGAGCAGTTCTTC
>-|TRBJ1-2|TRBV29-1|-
CSVEDGQYYTF
TGCAGCGTTGAAGATGGACAGTACTACACCTTC
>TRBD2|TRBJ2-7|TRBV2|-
CASVTSGRGEQYF
TGTGCCAGTGTGACTAGCGGGAGAGGCGAGCAGTACTTC
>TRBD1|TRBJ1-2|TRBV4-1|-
CASTTLRGGNYGYTF
TGCGCCAGCACCACCTTAAGAGGGGGCAACTATGGCTACACCTTC
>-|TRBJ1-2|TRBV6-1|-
CASTQSLNYGYTF
TGTGCCAGCACGCAAAGCCTTAACTATGGCTACACCTTC
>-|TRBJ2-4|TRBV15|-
CATSRDPSGHIQYF
TGTGCCACCAGCAGAGACCCCAGTGGGCACATTCAGTACTTC
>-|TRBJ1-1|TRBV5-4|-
CASSDGYGAFF
TGTGCCAGCAGCGACGGATACGGCGCTTTCTTT
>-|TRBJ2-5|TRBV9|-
CASSSQTAQETQYF
TGTGCCAGCAGCAGCCAAACAGCCCAAGAGACCCAGTACTTC
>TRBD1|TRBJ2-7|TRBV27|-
CASSRGQHYEQYF
TGTGCCAGCAGCCGGGGACAGCACTACGAGCAGTACTTC
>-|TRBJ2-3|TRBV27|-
CASTRKRGGGRGTDTQYF
TGTGCCAGCACAAGAAAACGTGGGGGTGGTAGAGGAACAGATACGCAGTATTTT
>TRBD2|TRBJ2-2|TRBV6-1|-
CASRWTGRAGGELFF
TGTGCCAGCAGGTGGACCGGGAGGGCCGGCGGGGAGCTGTTTTTT
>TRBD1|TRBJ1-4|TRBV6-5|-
CASSFRTGRGHEKLFF
TGTGCCAGCAGTTTCCGGACGGGCAGGGGGCATGAAAAACTGTTTTTT
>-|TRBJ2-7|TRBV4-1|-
CASSQVSGISYEQYF
TGCGCCAGCAGCCAAGTCTCAGGGATCTCCTACGAGCAGTACTTC
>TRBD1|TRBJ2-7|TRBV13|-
CASSLTGDSYEQYF
TGTGCCAGCAGCTTGACAGGGGACTCCTACGAGCAGTACTTC
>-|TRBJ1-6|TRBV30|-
CAWSVGPTGTYNSPLHF
TGTGCCTGGAGTGTGGGACCTACCGGGACTTATAATTCACCCCTCCACTTT
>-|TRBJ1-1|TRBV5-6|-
CASSLERGRGEAFF
TGTGCCAGCAGCTTAGAGAGGGGGAGGGGTGAAGCTTTCTTT
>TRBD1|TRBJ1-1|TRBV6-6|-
CASFGRGHTEAFF
TGTGCCAGTTTTGGCAGGGGGCACACTGAAGCTTTCTTT
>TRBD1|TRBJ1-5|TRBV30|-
CASKTGTGSNQPQHF
TGTGCCTCAAAAACAGGGACAGGTAGCAATCAGCCCCAGCATTTT
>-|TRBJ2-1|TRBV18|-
CASSPSGTVGQFF
TGTGCCAGCTCACCCAGTGGAACGGTGGGGCAGTTCTTC
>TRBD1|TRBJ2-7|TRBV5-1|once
CASSSDVGTGSYEQYF
TGCGCCAGCAGCTCTGATGTCGGGACAGGCTCCTACGAGCAGTACTTC
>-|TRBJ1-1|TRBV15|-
CATSRTDVNTEAFF
TGTGCCACCAGCAGGACCGATGTGAACACTGAAGCTTTCTTT
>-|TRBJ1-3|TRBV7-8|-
CASSPTLAGNTIYF
TGTGCCAGCAGCCCCACTCTTGCTGGAAACACCATATATTTT
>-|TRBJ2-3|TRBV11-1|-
CASRDLYLTDTQYF
TGTGCCAGCAGGGACTTATACCTCACAGATACGCAGTATTTT
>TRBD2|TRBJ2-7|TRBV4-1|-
CASSQGPWTSGGALSYEQYF
TGCGCCAGCAGCCAGGGTCCTTGGACTAGCGGGGGGGCTTTATCCTACGAGCAGTACTTC
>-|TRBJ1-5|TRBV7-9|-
CASSPGFGENQPQHF
TGTGCCAGCAGCCCAGGGTTCGGGGAAAATCAGCCCCAGCATTTT
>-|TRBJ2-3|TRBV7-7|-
CASGVTGSDTQYF
TGTGCCAGCGGGGTGACAGGCTCAGATACGCAGTATTTT
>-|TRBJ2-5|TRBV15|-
CATSRDHIGGGETQYF
TGTGCCACCAGCAGAGACCACATAGGGGGAGGGGAGACCCAGTACTTC
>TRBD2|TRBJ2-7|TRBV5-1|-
CASSQISTSGVEQYF
TGCGCCAGCAGCCAAATTTCAACTAGCGGAGTTGAGCAGTACTTC
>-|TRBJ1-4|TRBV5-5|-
CASSASGTGDEKLFF
TGTGCCAGCAGCGCATCCGGGACCGGAGATGAAAAACTGTTTTTT
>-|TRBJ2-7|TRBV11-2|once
CASSLLPGRRVPYEQYF
TGTGCCAGCAGCTTATTGCCTGGACGACGTGTACCCTACGAGCAGTACTTC